The T cell receptor beta chain under discussion was sequenced for a study of CD8 T cells in ankylosing spondylitis. Findings of the study overall: Fewer than ten highly homologous variants made up a TCR beta motif that seemed to typify ankylosing spondylitis blood.

A single record per CDR3 protein comes from TCRdb applying MiXCR to the 5' RACE reads. The table has 700,000 to 850,000 distinct CDR3 sequences, approximately 12% seen once; the top ten hold approximately 0.46%. This CDR3 spans 14 amino acids. The J segment lost 6 bases and the V segment lost 2 bases, leaving 4 bases of the junction unmatched. The germline V gene has CDR1 DFQATT and CDR2 SNEGSKA (reference sequence). This clonotype has just a few counts. Antigen specificity is unknown. Sequences were obtained from blood, either unsorted or a sorted T cell fraction (not recorded which). V is TRBV20-1 and J is TRBJ2-1; 10 bases agree with TRBD2. The source of this sequence is a male donor with ankylosing spondylitis. CDR3 loop: CSARHSGGSNEQFF. For the CDR3, the DNA is TGCAGTGCTAGACATAGCGGGGGGTCCAATGAGCAGTTCTTC.